This T cell receptor beta chain was identified in a study of response to subunit inactivated influenza vaccine. This clonotype was seen a few times. TCRdb passed the RT-PCR reads through MiXCR, listing each CDR3 protein once. The sample shows approximately 680,000 distinct CDR3 sequences, more than 15% of them seen only once. The CDR3 is 14 residues long. Germline V gene data show CDR1 as MNHEY and CDR2 as SVGAGI. V was clipped by 0 bases and J by 3 bases, with 7 bases between them. The clonotype originates from a man between 50 and 59 years old who received an inactivated influenza vaccine. The chain uses TRBV6-5 and TRBJ2-3; D not certain. The sequences come from PBMCs from blood, collected 11 to 12 days after vaccination. CDR3 nucleotide sequence: TGTGCCAGCAGTTACTCGGTAGGGACAGATACGCAGTATTTT. Translated, it gives CASSYSVGTDTQYF.